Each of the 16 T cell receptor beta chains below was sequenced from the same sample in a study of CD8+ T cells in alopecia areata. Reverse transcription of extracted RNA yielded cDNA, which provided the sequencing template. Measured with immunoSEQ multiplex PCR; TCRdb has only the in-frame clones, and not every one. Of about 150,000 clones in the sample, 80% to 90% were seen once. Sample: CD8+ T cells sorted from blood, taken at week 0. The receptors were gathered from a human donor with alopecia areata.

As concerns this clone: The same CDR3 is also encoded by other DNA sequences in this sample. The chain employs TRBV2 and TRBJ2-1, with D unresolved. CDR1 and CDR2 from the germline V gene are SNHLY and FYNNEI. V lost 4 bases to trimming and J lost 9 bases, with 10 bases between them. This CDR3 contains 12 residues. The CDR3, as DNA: TGTGCCAGCAGTGGGACGTCCGGTGAGCAGTTCTTC. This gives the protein CASSGTSGEQFF.

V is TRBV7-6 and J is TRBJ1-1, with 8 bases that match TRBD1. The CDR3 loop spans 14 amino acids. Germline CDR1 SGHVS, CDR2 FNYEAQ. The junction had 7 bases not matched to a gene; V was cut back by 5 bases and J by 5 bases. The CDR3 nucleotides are TGTGCCAGCAGCCAGGACAGGGTGCGGACTGAAGCTTTCTTT. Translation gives CASSQDRVRTEAFF.

DNA of the CDR3: TGCGCCAGCAGCTTGAGAGGCGGGGACGGCTACAATGAGCAGTTCTTC. Translation gives CASSLRGGDGYNEQFF. The rearrangement links TRBV5-1 to TRBJ2-1, with D perhaps matching TRBD2 (6 bases). Trimming shortened V by 1 base and J by 3 bases, and 14 bases separated the two germline ends. Germline loops: CDR1 SGHRS, CDR2 YFSETQ. CDR3 length: 16 residues.

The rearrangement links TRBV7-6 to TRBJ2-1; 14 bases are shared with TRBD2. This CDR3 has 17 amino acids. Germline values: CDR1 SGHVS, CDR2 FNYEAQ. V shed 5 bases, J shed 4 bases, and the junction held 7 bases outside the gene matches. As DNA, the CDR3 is TGTGCCAGCAGCGTCCGGACTAGCGGGGGGACGTACAATGAGCAGTTCTTC. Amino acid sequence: CASSVRTSGGTYNEQFF. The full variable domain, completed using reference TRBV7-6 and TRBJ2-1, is GAGVSQSPRYKVTKRGQDVALRCDPISGHVSLYWYRQALGQGPEFLTYFNYEAQQDKSGLPNDRFSAERPEGSISTLTIQRTEQRDSAMYRCASSVRTSGGTYNEQFFGPGTRLTVL.

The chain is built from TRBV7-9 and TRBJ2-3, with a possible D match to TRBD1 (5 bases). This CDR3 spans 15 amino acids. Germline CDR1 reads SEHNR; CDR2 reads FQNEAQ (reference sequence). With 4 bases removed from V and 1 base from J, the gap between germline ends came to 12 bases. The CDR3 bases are TGTGCCAGCAGCTCCACAGGTGGTGGCACAGATACGCAGTATTTT. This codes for CASSSTGGGTDTQYF.

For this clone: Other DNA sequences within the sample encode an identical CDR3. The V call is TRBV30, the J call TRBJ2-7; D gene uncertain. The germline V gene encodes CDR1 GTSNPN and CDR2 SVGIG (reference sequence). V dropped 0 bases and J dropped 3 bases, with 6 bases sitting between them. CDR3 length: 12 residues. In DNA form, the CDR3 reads TGTGCCTGGAGTGTCGTCGACTACGAGCAGTACTTC. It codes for CAWSVVDYEQYF.

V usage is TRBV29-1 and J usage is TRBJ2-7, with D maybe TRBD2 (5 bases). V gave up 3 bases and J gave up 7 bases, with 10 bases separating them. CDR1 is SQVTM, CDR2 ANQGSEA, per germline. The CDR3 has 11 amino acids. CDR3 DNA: TGCAGCGTTGATCTGGACTTGGAGCAGTACTTC. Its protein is CSVDLDLEQYF.

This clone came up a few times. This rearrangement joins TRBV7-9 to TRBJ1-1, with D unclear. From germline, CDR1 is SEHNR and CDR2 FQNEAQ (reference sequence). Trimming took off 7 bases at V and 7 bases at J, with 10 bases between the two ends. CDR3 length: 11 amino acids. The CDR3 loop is CASNPQIEAFF. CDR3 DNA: TGTGCCAGCAACCCCCAGATTGAAGCTTTCTTT. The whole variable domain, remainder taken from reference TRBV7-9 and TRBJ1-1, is DTGVSQNPRHKITKRGQNVTFRCDPISEHNRLYWYRQTLGQGPEFLTYFQNEAQLEKSRLLSDRFSAERPKGSFSTLEIQRTEQGDSAMYLCASNPQIEAFFGQGTRLTVV.

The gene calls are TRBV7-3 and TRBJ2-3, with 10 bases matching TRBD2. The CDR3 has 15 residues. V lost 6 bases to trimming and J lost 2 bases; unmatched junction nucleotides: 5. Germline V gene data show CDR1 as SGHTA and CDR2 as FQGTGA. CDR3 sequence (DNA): TGTGCCAGCAGGTCTCTAGCGGGGGTCACAGATACGCAGTATTTT. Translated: CASRSLAGVTDTQYF.

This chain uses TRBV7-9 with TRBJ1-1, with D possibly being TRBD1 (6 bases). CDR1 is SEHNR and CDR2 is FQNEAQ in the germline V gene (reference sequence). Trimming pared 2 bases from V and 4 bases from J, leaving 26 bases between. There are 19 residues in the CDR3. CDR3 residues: CASSLPRVGGQFGSTEAFF. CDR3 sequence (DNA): TGTGCCAGCAGCTTACCCCGCGTAGGCGGACAGTTCGGGAGCACTGAAGCTTTCTTT.

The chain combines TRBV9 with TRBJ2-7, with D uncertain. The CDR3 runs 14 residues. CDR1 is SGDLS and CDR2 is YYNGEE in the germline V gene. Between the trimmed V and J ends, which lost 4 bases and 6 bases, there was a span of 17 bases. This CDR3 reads CASSPPDSPREQYF. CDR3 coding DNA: TGTGCCAGCAGCCCTCCTGACTCTCCCCGCGAGCAGTACTTC.

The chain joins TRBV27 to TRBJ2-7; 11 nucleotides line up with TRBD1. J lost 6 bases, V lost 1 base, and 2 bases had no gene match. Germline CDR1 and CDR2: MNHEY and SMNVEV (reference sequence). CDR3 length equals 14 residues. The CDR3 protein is CASSLLGTGGEQYF. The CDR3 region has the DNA TGTGCCAGCAGTTTATTGGGGACAGGGGGCGAGCAGTACTTC.

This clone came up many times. The CDR3 loop reads CASSERPELGELFF. The CDR3 region has the DNA TGCGCCAGCAGTGAGCGGCCAGAGCTCGGGGAGCTGTTTTTT. The chain combines TRBV10-1 with TRBJ2-2; D is ambiguous. Trimming shortened V by 2 bases and J by 7 bases, and 11 bases separated the two germline ends. Looked up from germline, CDR1 is WNHNN and CDR2 is SYGVQD (reference sequence). The CDR3 extends over 14 amino acids.

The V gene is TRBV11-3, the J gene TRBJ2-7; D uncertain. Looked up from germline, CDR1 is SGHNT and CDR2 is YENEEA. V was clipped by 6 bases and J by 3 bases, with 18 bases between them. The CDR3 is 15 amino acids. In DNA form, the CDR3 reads TGTGCCAGCAGACCCCTCACTGCGCAGGACTACGAGCAGTACTTC. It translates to CASRPLTAQDYEQYF.

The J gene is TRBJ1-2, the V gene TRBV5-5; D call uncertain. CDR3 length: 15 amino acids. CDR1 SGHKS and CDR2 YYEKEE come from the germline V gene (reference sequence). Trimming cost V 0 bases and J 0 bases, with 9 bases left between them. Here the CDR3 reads CASSLVPGANYGYTF. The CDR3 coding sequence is TGTGCCAGCAGCTTGGTACCAGGAGCTAACTATGGCTACACCTTC.

The CDR3 sequence is CAWSVRGVEQYF. DNA of the CDR3: TGTGCCTGGAGCGTCCGGGGCGTCGAGCAGTACTTC. The chain joins TRBV30 to TRBJ2-5; D is tentatively TRBD1 or TRBD2 (5 bases each). The J call is in doubt because the DNA end fits TRBJ2-7 better. CDR3 length equals 12 residues. CDR1 and CDR2 from the germline V gene are GTSNPN and SVGIG (reference sequence).